Listed here are 24 T cell receptor beta chains from one sample, sequenced in a study of blood T cell repertoires in COVID-19. Some clones are missing from TCRdb's copy, which holds only in-frame ones; the method was immunoSEQ multiplex PCR. The profile covers some 200,000 clones, with roughly 84% appearing a single time and approximately 10% taken by the ten largest. The sequencing input was peripheral blood. The origin of the receptors is a middle-aged man with active or convalescent COVID-19.

This clone appeared a single time. V and J are TRBV6-6 and TRBJ2-1, with D possibly matching TRBD2 (5 bases). This CDR3 comprises 16 residues. Germline CDR1 reads MNHNY; CDR2 reads SVGAGI (reference sequence). V was shortened by 0 bases and J by 4 bases, with 13 bases between the two germline ends. The CDR3 is CASSYSTNPAYNEQFF. The CDR3 coding sequence is TGTGCCAGCAGTTACTCGACTAACCCGGCATACAATGAGCAGTTCTTC.

The chain employs TRBV10-1 and TRBJ1-2; D might be TRBD1 (6 bases). Deletions cut 0 bases from V and 5 bases from J, with 13 bases between. Looked up from germline, CDR1 is WNHNN and CDR2 is SYGVQD (reference sequence). CDR3 length: 15 residues. As DNA, the CDR3 is TGCGCCAGCAGTGAGTCCATTGGGGGCGAATATGGCTACACCTTC. This gives the protein CASSESIGGEYGYTF.

The V call is TRBV19, the J call TRBJ2-2, with 15 bases identical to TRBD2. Germline V gene data show CDR1 as LNHDA and CDR2 as SQIVND (reference sequence). The CDR3 spans 15 residues. V was pared by 5 bases and J by 6 bases, with 1 base of the junction left unmatched. CDR3 loop: CASSGTSGGSGELFF. CDR3 coding DNA: TGTGCCAGTAGTGGGACTAGCGGGGGGTCCGGGGAGCTGTTTTTT. Based on the CDR3 plus reference TRBV19 and TRBJ2-2, the full variable domain is DGGITQSPKYLFRKEGQNVTLSCEQNLNHDAMYWYRQDPGQGLRLIYYSQIVNDFQKGDIAEGYSVSREKKESFPLTVTSAQKNPTAFYLCASSGTSGGSGELFFGEGSRLTVL.

The rearrangement links TRBV15 to TRBJ2-3; D not certain. Germline lookup yields CDR1 LNHNV and CDR2 YYDKDF (reference sequence). The CDR3 is made up of 16 amino acids. V shed 0 bases and J shed 0 bases, with 10 bases lying between them. The CDR3 sequence is CATSRDRGFSTDTQYF. Written as DNA, the CDR3 is TGTGCCACCAGCAGAGATCGAGGCTTTAGCACAGATACGCAGTATTTT.

CDR3 sequence reads: CASSYREFSGANVLTF. Written as DNA, the CDR3 is TGTGCCAGCAGCTACCGGGAGTTCTCTGGGGCCAACGTCCTGACTTTC. This chain links TRBV7-2 with TRBJ2-6; TRBD2 is a possible D gene (6 bases). The germline V gene encodes CDR1 SGHTA and CDR2 FQGNSA. V was cut by 4 bases and J by 0 bases, with 10 bases left in between. The CDR3 contains 16 residues.

There are a few counts of this clone. The chain recombines TRBV2 with TRBJ2-1; 7 nucleotides agree with TRBD2. Germline V gene data show CDR1 as SNHLY and CDR2 as FYNNEI. This CDR3 comprises 14 residues. J was trimmed by 4 bases and V by 4 bases; bases with no gene match: 4. CDR3 in amino acids: CASSGTRSYNEQFF. CDR3 sequence (DNA): TGTGCCAGCAGTGGGACTAGAAGTTACAATGAGCAGTTCTTC.

The chain joins TRBV18 to TRBJ2-3; D might be TRBD1 (5 bases). The CDR3 consists of 15 residues. Germline V CDR1 and CDR2: KGHSH, LQKENI. V lost 3 bases and J lost 1, with 11 bases in between. This CDR3 is CASSPLIQGTDTQYF. The CDR3 coding sequence is TGTGCCAGCTCACCGCTTATACAGGGCACAGATACGCAGTATTTT.

This clone was seen only a few times. V is TRBV11-2 and J is TRBJ1-6, with D unclear. This CDR3 is 16 amino acids long. Trimming took 1 base from V and 0 from J, leaving 7 bases between them. Germline V gives CDR1 SGHAT, CDR2 FQNNGV. The CDR3 loop is CASSLGRSSYNSPLHF. The CDR3 coding sequence is TGTGCCAGCAGCTTAGGTAGAAGCTCCTATAATTCACCCCTCCACTTT.

The genes are TRBV13 and TRBJ2-2; TRBD2 is a possible D gene (5 bases). V lost 3 bases to trimming and J lost 3 bases, with 11 bases between them. Germline values: CDR1 PRHDT, CDR2 FYEKMQ (reference sequence). CDR3 length: 15 residues. In DNA form, the CDR3 reads TGTGCCAGCAGCTTTACTAGGCGAGACACCGGGGAGCTGTTTTTT. The encoded protein is CASSFTRRDTGELFF.

The chain carries TRBV6-6 and TRBJ2-5; TRBD2 is a possible D gene (5 bases). The CDR3 spans 15 residues. V was shortened by 2 bases and J by 7 bases, with 17 bases between the two germline ends. Germline V CDR1 and CDR2: MNHNY, SVGAGI (reference sequence). The CDR3 loop reads CASSYNANRDGTQYF. In DNA form, the CDR3 reads TGTGCCAGCAGTTACAACGCTAACCGGGATGGGACCCAGTACTTC.

DNA of the CDR3: TGCGCCAGCAGCCAAGCACAGGGGGGAGAAGAGACCCAGTACTTC. It is translated as CASSQAQGGEETQYF. The chain combines TRBV4-3 with TRBJ2-5; the match to TRBD1 covers 8 bases. This CDR3 contains 15 residues. The germline V gene has CDR1 LGHNA and CDR2 YSLEER. The V gene end was trimmed by 1 base and the J gene end by 3 bases; junction bases not matched to a gene: 4.

V gene TRBV9 combines with J gene TRBJ1-3; 8 bases align to TRBD1. Germline CDR1 SGDLS, CDR2 YYNGEE. V dropped 6 bases and J dropped 2; count of bases not matched to a gene: 10. This CDR3 has 16 residues. The DNA of the CDR3 is TGTGCCAGCACCCGAGGGTTGACAGGGGCTGGAAACACCATATATTTT. This translates into CASTRGLTGAGNTIYF.

The V and J genes are TRBV4-3 and TRBJ2-1; TRBD1 aligns across 11 bases. V was clipped by 0 bases and J by 8 bases; unmatched bases: 9. This CDR3 is 17 amino acids long. Per germline, CDR1 LGHNA and CDR2 YSLEER. CDR3 protein: CASSQEFRTGGPHEQFF. CDR3 nucleotide sequence: TGCGCCAGCAGCCAAGAATTCAGGACAGGGGGCCCCCATGAGCAGTTCTTC.

V is TRBV28 and J is TRBJ2-7; D is unclear. The CDR3 is 11 amino acids. Germline V gene data show CDR1 as MDHEN and CDR2 as SYDVKM. The V and J ends lost 5 bases and 3 bases respectively, with 5 bases between them. CDR3 DNA sequence: TGTGCCAGCAGTCACAACTACGAGCAGTACTTC. Its protein product is CASSHNYEQYF.

The chain carries TRBV15 and TRBJ1-2; D uncertain. Trimming removed 5 bases at V and 3 bases at J, with 13 bases between. Germline V gene sequence: CDR1 LNHNV, CDR2 YYDKDF (reference sequence). The CDR3 spans 14 residues. The CDR3 DNA is TGTGCCACCAGCCTAGAACTGGGAGACTATGGCTACACCTTC. Amino acid sequence: CATSLELGDYGYTF. Full variable domain (remainder filled in from reference TRBV15 and TRBJ1-2): DAMVIQNPRYQVTQFGKPVTLSCSQTLNHNVMYWYQQKSSQAPKLLFHYYDKDFNNEADTPDNFQSRRPNTSFCFLDIRSPGLGDTAMYLCATSLELGDYGYTFGSGTRLTVV.

The rearrangement joins TRBV7-3 to TRBJ2-1; maybe TRBD1 (6 bases). Trimming took 5 bases from V and 0 from J, leaving 17 bases between them. Germline assignment: CDR1 SGHTA and CDR2 FQGTGA. The CDR3 spans 17 residues. CDR3 sequence: CASSISPVGGSYNEQFF. The CDR3 nucleotides are TGTGCCAGCAGCATCTCGCCGGTAGGGGGCTCCTACAATGAGCAGTTCTTC.

This chain uses TRBV19 with TRBJ2-4, with 8 bases fitting TRBD1. V shed 6 bases, J shed 12 bases, and the junction held 13 bases outside the gene matches. The CDR3 is made up of 14 amino acids. Germline values: CDR1 LNHDA, CDR2 SQIVND (reference sequence). The CDR3 sequence is CASSLRTGRRDQYF. CDR3 nucleotides: TGTGCCAGTAGCCTCAGGACAGGGCGGAGAGATCAGTACTTC.

This clone was observed a handful of times. V is TRBV7-6 and J is TRBJ2-2, with D possibly being TRBD2 (5 bases). Trimming cost V 5 bases and J 6 bases, with 16 bases left between them. This CDR3 region has 15 residues. The germline V gene has CDR1 SGHVS and CDR2 FNYEAQ. Here the CDR3 DNA reads TGTGCCAGCAGCATTAATTTCAGGCGGGCCGGGGAGCTGTTTTTT. Amino acids: CASSINFRRAGELFF.

This chain links TRBV5-1 with TRBJ2-3; the match to TRBD1 covers 9 bases. The CDR3 loop spans 14 amino acids. The V gene's germline CDR1 is SGHRS and CDR2 YFSETQ. Trimming at V came to 4 bases and at J to 4 bases, leaving 4 bases not matched to a gene. The CDR3 DNA reads TGCGCCAGCAGCCACAGGGGGCCCGCAGATACGCAGTATTTT. Translated: CASSHRGPADTQYF.

CDR3 protein: CASSSTGTRNRNTIYF. The CDR3 region has the DNA TGTGCCAGCAGTTCCACCGGGACAAGAAACCGAAACACCATATATTTT. The gene calls are TRBV6-2 or TRBV6-3 and TRBJ1-3; a possible D gene is TRBD1 (6 bases). The CDR3 spans 16 residues. Germline loops: CDR1 MNHEY, CDR2 SVGEGT. The V end lost 4 bases, the J end lost 5 bases, and 18 bases lay between the germline ends.

A single count supports this clone. The chain has TRBV9 and TRBJ2-5, with 8 bases identical to TRBD1. The CDR3 spans 15 residues. Trimming cost V 0 bases and J 5 bases; bases outside gene matches: 6. The germline gives CDR1 SGDLS, CDR2 YYNGEE. This CDR3 reads CASSVEGTGGETQYF. CDR3 coding DNA: TGTGCCAGCAGCGTAGAGGGAACAGGGGGGGAGACCCAGTACTTC. Variable domain in full (rest from reference TRBV9 and TRBJ2-5): DSGVTQTPKHLITATGQRVTLRCSPRSGDLSVYWYQQSLDQGLQFLIQYYNGEERAKGNILERFSAQQFPDLHSELNLSSLELGDSALYFCASSVEGTGGETQYFGPGTRLLVL.

This rearrangement joins TRBV18 to TRBJ2-4, with D possibly matching TRBD2 (5 bases). The CDR3 sequence is 15 residues long. The germline V and J ends were trimmed by 3 bases and 0 bases, with 9 bases remaining between them. CDR1 and CDR2 from the germline V gene are KGHSH and LQKENI. The CDR3 DNA reads as TGTGCCAGCTCACCCGACTATCTAGCCAAAAACATTCAGTACTTC. Translating gives CASSPDYLAKNIQYF. The full variable domain, rest sourced from reference TRBV18 and TRBJ2-4, is NAGVMQNPRHLVRRRGQEARLRCSPMKGHSHVYWYRQLPEEGLKFMVYLQKENIIDESGMPKERFSAEFPKEGPSILRIQQVVRGDSAAYFCASSPDYLAKNIQYFGAGTRLSVL.

V and J are TRBV6-5 and TRBJ1-2, with TRBD1 matching 8 bases. Trimming removed 7 bases from V and 2 bases from J; junction bases left unmatched: 3. Germline V gene data show CDR1 as MNHEY and CDR2 as SVGAGI. CDR3 length: 13 residues. The CDR3: CASNRQGNYGYTF. Written as DNA, the CDR3 is TGTGCCAGCAACCGACAGGGGAACTATGGCTACACCTTC.

The chain combines TRBV6-5 with TRBJ1-5; D perhaps matches TRBD1 (6 bases). The V and J ends lost 5 bases and 1 base respectively, with 12 bases between them. Germline loops: CDR1 MNHEY, CDR2 SVGAGI. The length of the CDR3 is 15 residues. The CDR3 reads CASSPGQISNQPQHF. In DNA form, the CDR3 reads TGTGCCAGCAGTCCCGGACAGATAAGCAATCAGCCCCAGCATTTT.